The sequence of this T cell receptor (beta chain) was determined in a study of cytomegalovirus exposure and HLA in healthy donors. Study-level findings and limits: From TCR beta sequences, most subjects' HLA-A and HLA-B alleles were reportedly predicted accurately. Reportedly, a later analysis found an Asian-associated ancestry cluster had fewer N-insertions than the roughly 670-donor mean. A missense variant in DCLRE1C was later tied to TCR beta V- and J-gene trimming. A later analysis found TCR association rates differed by HLA locus, highest for DRB1 and lowest for HLA-C.

60 Vbeta and 13 Jbeta primers were used in PCR. The protocol was immunoSEQ multiplex PCR, while the TCRdb copy is restricted to in-frame clones and leaves out a portion. The table lists under 150,000 clones, less than 90% of them singletons, with approximately 1.4% in the top ten. CDR3 length: 15 residues. The germline CDR1 and CDR2 sequences are GTSNPN and SVGIG (reference sequence). V lost 4 bases, J lost 9 bases, and 8 bases stayed unmatched. Points on this clone: Its antigen is not known.

This rearrangement joins TRBV30 to TRBJ2-1, with 14 bases that match TRBD2. The clonotype originates from a man aged 40-55 years in good health and CMV-seronegative. Sequences were obtained from PBMCs. The CDR3 protein is CAWTRGLAGVIEQFF. CDR3 DNA: TGTGCCTGGACCCGGGGACTAGCGGGAGTTATTGAGCAGTTCTTC.